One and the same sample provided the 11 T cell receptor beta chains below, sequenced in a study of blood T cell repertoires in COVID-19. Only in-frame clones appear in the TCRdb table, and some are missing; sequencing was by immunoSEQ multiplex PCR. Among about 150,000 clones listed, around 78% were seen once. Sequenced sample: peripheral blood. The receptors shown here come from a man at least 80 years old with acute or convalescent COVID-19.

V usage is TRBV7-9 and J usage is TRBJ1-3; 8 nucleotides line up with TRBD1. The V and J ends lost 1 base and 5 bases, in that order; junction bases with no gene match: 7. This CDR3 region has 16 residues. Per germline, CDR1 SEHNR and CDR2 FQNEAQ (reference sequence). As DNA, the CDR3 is TGTGCCAGCAGCTTAGAGGCAGGGGGCGCGAGAAACACCATATATTTT. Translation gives CASSLEAGGARNTIYF.

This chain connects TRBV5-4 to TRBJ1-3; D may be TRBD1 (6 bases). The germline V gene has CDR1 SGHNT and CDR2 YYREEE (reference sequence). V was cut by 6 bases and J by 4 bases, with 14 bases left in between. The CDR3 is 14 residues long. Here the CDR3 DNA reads TGTGCCAGCATGCAACAGGGAACCGGAAACACCATATATTTT. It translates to CASMQQGTGNTIYF.

This CDR3 reads CASSIQGDMGNEQFF. For the CDR3, the DNA is TGTGCCAGCAGCATACAGGGCGACATGGGGAATGAGCAGTTCTTC. The V gene is TRBV7-3, the J gene TRBJ2-1, with D possibly TRBD1 on 6 matching bases. The CDR3 runs to 15 residues. CDR1 SGHTA and CDR2 FQGTGA come from the germline V gene. V lost 5 bases to trimming and J lost 7 bases, with 18 bases between them.

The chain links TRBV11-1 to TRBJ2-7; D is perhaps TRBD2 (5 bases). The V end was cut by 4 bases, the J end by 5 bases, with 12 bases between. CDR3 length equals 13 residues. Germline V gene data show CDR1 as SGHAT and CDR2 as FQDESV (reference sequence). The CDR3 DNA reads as TGTGCCAGCAGCTACGAGGGAATCAACGAGCAGTACTTC. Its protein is CASSYEGINEQYF.

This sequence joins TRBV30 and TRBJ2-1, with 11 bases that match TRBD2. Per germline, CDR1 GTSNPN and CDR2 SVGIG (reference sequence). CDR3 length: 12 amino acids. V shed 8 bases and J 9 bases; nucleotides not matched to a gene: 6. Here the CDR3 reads CAGASGGSEQFF. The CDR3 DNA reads TGTGCCGGAGCTAGCGGGGGGAGTGAGCAGTTCTTC.

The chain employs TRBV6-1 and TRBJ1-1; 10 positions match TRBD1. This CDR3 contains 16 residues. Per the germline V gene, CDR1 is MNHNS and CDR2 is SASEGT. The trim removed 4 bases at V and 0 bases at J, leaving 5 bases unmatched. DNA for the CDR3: TGTGCCAGCAGTGGCCCGACAGGGGGCATGAACACTGAAGCTTTCTTT. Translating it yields CASSGPTGGMNTEAFF.

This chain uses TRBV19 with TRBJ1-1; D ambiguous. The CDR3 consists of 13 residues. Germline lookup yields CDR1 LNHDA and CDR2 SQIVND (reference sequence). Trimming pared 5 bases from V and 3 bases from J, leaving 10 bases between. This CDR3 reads CASSWSVDTEAFF. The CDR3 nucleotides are TGTGCCAGTAGTTGGTCCGTAGACACTGAAGCTTTCTTT.

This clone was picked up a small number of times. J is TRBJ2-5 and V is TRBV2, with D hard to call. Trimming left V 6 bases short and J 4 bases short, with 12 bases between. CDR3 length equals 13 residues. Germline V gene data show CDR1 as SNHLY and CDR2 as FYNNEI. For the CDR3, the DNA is TGTGCCAGCAGCCCGAGGCGGTCAGAGACCCAGTACTTC. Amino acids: CASSPRRSETQYF.

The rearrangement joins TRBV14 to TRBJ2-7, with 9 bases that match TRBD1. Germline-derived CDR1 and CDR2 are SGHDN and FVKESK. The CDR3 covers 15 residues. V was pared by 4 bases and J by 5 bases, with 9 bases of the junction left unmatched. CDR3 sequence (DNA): TGTGCCAGCAGCCGCCATTCGGGGACAGGGAACGAGCAGTACTTC. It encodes CASSRHSGTGNEQYF. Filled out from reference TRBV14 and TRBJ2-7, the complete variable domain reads EAGVTQFPSHSVIEKGQTVTLRCDPISGHDNLYWYRRVMGKEIKFLLHFVKESKQDESGMPNNRFLAERTGGTYSTLKVQPAELEDSGVYFCASSRHSGTGNEQYFGPGTRLTVT.

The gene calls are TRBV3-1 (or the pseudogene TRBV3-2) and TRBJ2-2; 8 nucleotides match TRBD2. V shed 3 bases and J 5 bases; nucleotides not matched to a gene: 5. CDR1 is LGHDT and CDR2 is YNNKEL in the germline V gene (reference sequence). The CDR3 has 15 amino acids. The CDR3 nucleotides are TGTGCCAGCAGCCACGGGGGGGCCGGGACCGGGGAGCTGTTTTTT. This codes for CASSHGGAGTGELFF.

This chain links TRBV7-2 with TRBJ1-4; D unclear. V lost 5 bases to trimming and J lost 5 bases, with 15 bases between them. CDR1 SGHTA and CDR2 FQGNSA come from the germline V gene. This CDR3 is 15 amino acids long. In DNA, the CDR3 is TGTGCCAGCAGCCCTAGCGTCCAGGCGAATGAAAAACTGTTTTTT. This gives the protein CASSPSVQANEKLFF.